These 3 T cell receptor beta chains originate from one sample sequenced in a study of high-grade serous ovarian cancer treatment subgroups. Assay: immunoSEQ multiplex PCR; the TCRdb copy retains only in-frame clones and omits some. The table records about 1,200 clones, under 80% of them present only once. Tumor samples were obtained before definitive surgery or chemotherapy. The sample was tumor tissue. These receptors all come from a human donor with high-grade serous ovarian cancer.

J is TRBJ2-2 and V is TRBV4-1; perhaps TRBD1 as D (7 bases). The V gene lost 4 bases and the J gene lost 0 bases, with 9 bases spanning the gap. Germline assignment: CDR1 MGHRA and CDR2 YSYEKL. CDR3 length: 15 residues. The CDR3 DNA follows: TGCGCCAGCAGCCCAGGGGGGACGAACACCGGGGAGCTGTTTTTT. This gives the protein CASSPGGTNTGELFF.

The sample holds one count of this clone. This chain links TRBV7-2 with TRBJ1-1; D unresolved. V gave up 4 bases and J gave up 2 bases, with 8 bases separating them. The CDR3 totals 13 residues. Germline V CDR1 and CDR2: SGHTA, FQGNSA. The DNA of the CDR3 is TGTGCCAGCAGCTCACAGTCCAACACTGAAGCTTTCTTT. Its translation: CASSSQSNTEAFF.

The chain couples TRBV4-3 to TRBJ2-5; 7 nucleotides line up with TRBD2. CDR1 LGHNA and CDR2 YSLEER come from the germline V gene. This CDR3 is 16 amino acids long. Trimming cost V 4 bases and J 4 bases; bases outside gene matches: 12. The CDR3 loop reads CASSPQAGREGETQYF. CDR3 sequence (DNA): TGCGCCAGCAGCCCTCAAGCCGGCAGGGAGGGAGAGACCCAGTACTTC.